Listed here is a single T cell receptor beta chain. This specimen belongs to a study of shared clonotypes between healthy human individuals. Germline V lookup: CDR1 SGHNT, CDR2 YYREEE (reference sequence). The V end was cut by 1 base, the J end by 7 bases, with 15 bases between. The CDR3 is 16 residues long. Recent acute infections and vaccinations were absent in the healthy HIV-negative adult donors. Donors comprised only Caucasian adults living in Nashville, Tennessee. The quantity of DNA used in unsorted PBMC replicate PCRs was around 300 ng, corresponding to tens of thousands of T cell genomes. The unsorted PBMC sample used ten immunoSEQ deep assay plates. TCRdb's table, derived via immunoSEQ multiplex PCR, lists solely in-frame clones and lacks some. The sample yields about half a million clones, roughly 80% seen once.

The chain has TRBV5-4 and TRBJ1-6; D might be TRBD1 (5 bases). This receptor was obtained from a middle-aged woman in good health. Some clones in this sample may be carry-over from other donors' samples. Material: PBMCs. The CDR3: CASSLLIGTENSPLHF. CDR3 nucleotide sequence: TGTGCCAGCAGCTTGCTTATCGGGACGGAAAATTCACCCCTCCACTTT.